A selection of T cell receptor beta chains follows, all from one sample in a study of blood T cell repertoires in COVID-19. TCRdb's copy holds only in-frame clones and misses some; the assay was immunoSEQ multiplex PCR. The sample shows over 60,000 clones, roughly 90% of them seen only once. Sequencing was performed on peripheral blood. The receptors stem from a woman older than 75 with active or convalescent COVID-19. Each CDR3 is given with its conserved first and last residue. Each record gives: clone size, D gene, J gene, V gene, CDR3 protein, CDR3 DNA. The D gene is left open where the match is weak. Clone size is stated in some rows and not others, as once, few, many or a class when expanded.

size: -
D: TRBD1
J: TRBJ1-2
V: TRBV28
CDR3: CASSLDRGNYGYTF
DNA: TGTGCCAGCAGTCTAGACAGGGGGAACTATGGCTACACCTTC

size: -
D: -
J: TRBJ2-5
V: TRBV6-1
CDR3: CASSEGTGGKETQYF
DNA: TGTGCCAGCAGTGAGGGCACAGGAGGGAAAGAGACCCAGTACTTC

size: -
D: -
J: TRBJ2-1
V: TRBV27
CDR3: CASSLSFYNEQFF
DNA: TGTGCCAGCAGTTTATCCTTCTACAATGAGCAGTTCTTC

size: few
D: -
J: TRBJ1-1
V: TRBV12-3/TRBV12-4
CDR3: CASSRGRNTEAFF
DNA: TGTGCCAGCAGCCGAGGGAGGAACACTGAAGCTTTCTTT

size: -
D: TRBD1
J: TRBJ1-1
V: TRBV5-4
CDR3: CASSSQGAQAFF
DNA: TGTGCCAGCAGCTCACAGGGGGCTCAAGCTTTCTTT

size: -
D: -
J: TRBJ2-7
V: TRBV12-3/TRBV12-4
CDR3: CASRGTGKQYF
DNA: TGTGCCAGCAGAGGCACAGGAAAACAGTACTTC

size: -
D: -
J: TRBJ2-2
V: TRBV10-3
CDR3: CAISDQWSSSNTGELFF
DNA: TGTGCCATCAGTGATCAGTGGTCCAGTTCGAACACCGGGGAGCTGTTTTTT

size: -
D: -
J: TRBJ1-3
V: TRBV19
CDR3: CASSTSTGYSGNTIYF
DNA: TGTGCCAGTAGCACTTCGACAGGCTACTCTGGAAACACCATATATTTT

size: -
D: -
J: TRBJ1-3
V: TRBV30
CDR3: CAWTGEYSGNTIYF
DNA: TGTGCCTGGACGGGGGAATACTCTGGAAACACCATATATTTT

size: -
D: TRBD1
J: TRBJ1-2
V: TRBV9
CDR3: CASSVKPGQGTYGYTF
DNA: TGTGCCAGCAGCGTAAAACCGGGACAGGGGACCTATGGCTACACCTTC

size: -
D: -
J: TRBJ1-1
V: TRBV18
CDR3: CASSLDRKNTEAFF
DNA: TGTGCCAGCTCACTTGACAGGAAGAACACTGAAGCTTTCTTT

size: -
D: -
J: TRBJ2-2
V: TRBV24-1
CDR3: CAASGVRTGELFF
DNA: TGTGCCGCCTCGGGGGTGCGCACCGGGGAGCTGTTTTTT

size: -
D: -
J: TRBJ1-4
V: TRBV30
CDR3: CAWSDGSNEKLFF
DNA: TGTGCCTGGTCGGACGGGAGTAATGAAAAACTGTTTTTT

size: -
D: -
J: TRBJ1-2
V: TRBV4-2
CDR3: CASSPGGTGSNYGYTF
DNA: TGTGCCAGCAGCCCAGGTGGTACAGGGTCTAACTATGGCTACACCTTC

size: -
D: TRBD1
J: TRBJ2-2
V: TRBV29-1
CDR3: CSARDREHTGELFF
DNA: TGCAGCGCCAGGGACAGGGAGCACACCGGGGAGCTGTTTTTT

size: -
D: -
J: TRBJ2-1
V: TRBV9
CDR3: CASSPPGKNEQFF
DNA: TGTGCCAGCAGCCCTCCGGGAAAGAATGAGCAGTTCTTC

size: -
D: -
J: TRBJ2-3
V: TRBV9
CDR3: CASSPGSSVTDTQYF
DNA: TGTGCCAGCAGCCCTGGATCTAGCGTCACAGATACGCAGTATTTT

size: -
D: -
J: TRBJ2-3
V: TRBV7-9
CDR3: CASSLASGAADTQYF
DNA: TGTGCCAGCAGCTTAGCATCAGGGGCCGCAGATACGCAGTATTTT

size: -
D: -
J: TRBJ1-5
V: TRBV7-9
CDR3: CASSHDAEWAPQHF
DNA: TGTGCCAGCAGCCACGACGCCGAGTGGGCGCCCCAGCATTTT

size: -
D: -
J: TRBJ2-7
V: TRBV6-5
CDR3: CASSYRTTRSYEQYF
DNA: TGTGCCAGCAGTTACCGAACCACCAGGTCCTACGAGCAGTACTTC

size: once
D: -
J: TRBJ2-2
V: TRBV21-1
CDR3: CASNPDRDPNTGELFF
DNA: TGTGCCAGCAATCCGGACAGGGACCCCAACACCGGGGAGCTGTTTTTT

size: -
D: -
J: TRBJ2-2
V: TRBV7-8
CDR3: CASSLDRLAGELFF
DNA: TGTGCCAGCAGCTTAGATCGGCTAGCCGGGGAGCTGTTTTTT

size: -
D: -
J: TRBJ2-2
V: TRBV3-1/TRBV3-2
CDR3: CASSQRDSSTGELFF
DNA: TGTGCCAGCAGCCAGCGGGACTCGAGCACCGGGGAGCTGTTTTTT

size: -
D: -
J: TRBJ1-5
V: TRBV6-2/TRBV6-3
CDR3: CASSPLGGADQPQHF
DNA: TGTGCCAGCAGCCCGCTGGGGGGGGCCGATCAGCCCCAGCATTTT

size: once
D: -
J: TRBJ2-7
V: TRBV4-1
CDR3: CASSQADREGREQYF
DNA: TGCGCCAGCAGCCAAGCGGACAGGGAGGGAAGGGAGCAGTACTTC

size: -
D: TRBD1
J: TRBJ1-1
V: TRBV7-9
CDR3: CASHRDRAVNTEAFF
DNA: TGTGCCAGCCATCGGGACAGGGCTGTGAACACTGAAGCTTTCTTT

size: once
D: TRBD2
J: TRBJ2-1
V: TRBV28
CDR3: CASRASGGFHNEQFF
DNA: TGTGCCAGCAGGGCTAGCGGGGGGTTCCACAATGAGCAGTTCTTC